Shown below are 6 T cell receptor beta chains from a single sample sequenced in a study of shared clonotypes between healthy human individuals. CD45RO-negative, CCR7-selected cells formed the naive CD8 fraction, which excluded terminally differentiated effector memory CD45RA+ cells. Sequencing was performed with immunoSEQ multiplex PCR; in TCRdb, only in-frame clones are kept and a portion is missing. The sample shows some 2 million clones, 85% to 95% of them seen only once. Specimen: naive CD8+ T cells sorted from blood. The receptors originated from a man between 18 and 29 years old in good health.

V is TRBV4-1 and J is TRBJ2-3; D call uncertain. The V end lost 1 base, the J end lost 6 bases, and 5 bases lay between the germline ends. The germline V gene encodes CDR1 MGHRA and CDR2 YSYEKL. The CDR3 covers 12 residues. The CDR3 sequence is CASSQAPDTQYF. The CDR3 DNA follows: TGCGCCAGCAGCCAAGCCCCTGATACGCAGTATTTT.

With regard to this clone: Other nucleotide sequences in the sample specify the same CDR3. The CDR3 loop reads CASSHTGGEQYF. CDR3 DNA sequence: TGCGCCAGCAGCCACACAGGGGGCGAGCAGTACTTC. V gene TRBV4-1 combines with J gene TRBJ2-7, with 8 bases matching TRBD1. Germline V gene lookup returns CDR1 MGHRA and CDR2 YSYEKL. The CDR3 has 12 residues. V trimming: 3 bases; J trimming: 6 bases; junction bases outside the gene matches: 1.

The chain uses TRBV7-2 and TRBJ1-5; 10 bases match TRBD1. Germline loops: CDR1 SGHTA, CDR2 FQGNSA. CDR3 length equals 15 residues. Losses at the gene ends were 5 bases for V and 7 bases for J; bases not matched to a gene: 8. This CDR3 reads CASSAGTGATQPQHF. The CDR3 DNA sequence: TGTGCCAGCAGCGCAGGGACAGGGGCGACGCAGCCCCAGCATTTT.

As for this clone: Being one base from a much bigger clone, this may be a read error. The chain is built from TRBV7-8 and TRBJ1-1; no definite D call. V lost 1 base and J lost 5, with 5 bases in between. The CDR3 is 12 residues long. CDR1 is SGHVS, CDR2 FQNEAQ, per germline. CDR3 DNA sequence: TGTGCCAGCAGCTTAGGGGAGACTGAAGCTTTCTTT. This sequence encodes CASSLGETEAFF.

CDR3 DNA sequence: TGTGCCTGGAGTGGCTTCGATGAGCAGTTCTTC. This encodes CAWSGFDEQFF. The rearrangement uses TRBV30 and TRBJ2-1; D unresolved. CDR3 length: 11 amino acids. The germline CDR1 and CDR2 sequences are GTSNPN and SVGIG (reference sequence). Trimming removed 1 base from V and 8 bases from J, with 6 bases in between. Looking up the rest from reference TRBV30 and TRBJ2-1 gives the full variable domain: SQTIHQWPATLVQPVGSPLSLECTVEGTSNPNLYWYRQAAGRGLQLLFYSVGIGQISSEVPQNLSASRPQDRQFILSSKKLLLSDSGFYLCAWSGFDEQFFGPGTRLTVL.

The chain carries TRBV4-1 and TRBJ1-1; the D gene is possibly TRBD1 (6 bases). CDR3 size: 15 residues. Germline-derived CDR1 and CDR2 are MGHRA and YSYEKL. Trimming cost V 0 bases and J 5 bases, with 13 bases left between them. CDR3 sequence: CASSQDGGGTTEAFF. CDR3 bases: TGCGCCAGCAGCCAAGATGGGGGGGGGACAACTGAAGCTTTCTTT.